This T cell receptor (beta chain) derives from a study of blood T cell repertoires in COVID-19. On the study more broadly: The origin of the acute and convalescent COVID-19 samples was the United States, Italy and Spain. PBMCs, B-cell-depleted T cells, or T cells were the source of the cDNA or gDNA that made up the material.

Authors' data handling: Amplification from reference gene primers served as the basis for estimated nucleated cell counts. TCRdb keeps only in-frame clones here, not all; method: immunoSEQ multiplex PCR. The V and J calls and clone size come from that table; D and trimming were worked out from the DNA. The data show approximately 40,000 clones, 85% to 95% seen once. The CDR3 has 16 amino acids. Germline CDR1 SGHNT, CDR2 YENEEA. V was trimmed by 5 bases and J by 0 bases, leaving 15 bases between them. The receptor comes from a human donor in a cohort sampled during active COVID-19. The specimen sequenced was peripheral blood. The V gene is TRBV11-3, the J gene TRBJ2-3; the D gene is possibly TRBD1 (6 bases). The CDR3 nucleotides are TGTGCCAGCAGCCCCCAGACAGGAACTAGCACAGATACGCAGTATTTT. Translation gives CASSPQTGTSTDTQYF.